This T cell receptor beta chain came from a study of human T cells and chemical hapten exposure (dated by TCRdb to the early 2020s). At the level of the whole study: For sensitization, 2% DPC in acetone was applied to a roughly 2 cm by roughly 2 cm area of upper inner arm skin. Throughout the study period of about 25 weeks, patients also received therapeutic DPC doses to the scalp every week. Patch testing on the upper back used Finn chambers containing 0.01% DPC, with scoring done after 6 days according to International Contact Dermatitis Research Group standards. Most of the patients in the cohort were female, and the cohort covered alopecia areata with under or over 50% scalp involvement, alopecia totalis and alopecia universalis. The libraries were sequenced as a pool, and the TCR yield per sample differed mostly because of small variations in library volumes within the pool. The study tracked peripheral blood TCR repertoire changes in vivo during primary and secondary sensitization to the hapten diphenylcyclopropenone (DPC) in alopecia patients. Blood samples were taken from patients before sensitization (week 0) and at 2, 6 and about 24 weeks after DPC sensitization. For TCR sequencing, blood came from about 29 alopecia patients at anywhere from one to four time points (pre-sensitization, 2, 6 and 24 weeks).

Points the paper makes about the study in general: Because all patients had alopecia, a presumed autoimmune disease, the immune response of the patients might differ from that of healthy individuals. DPC sensitization did not change the number of TCRs with a frequency above 1 in 1000, and there was no evidence of changes in global repertoire structure. Repeated subsampling changed both the strength of the expansion versus patch-test correlation and the threshold at which that correlation became significant. Expanded TCRs formed significantly more large CDR3 similarity clusters than pre-sensitization or healthy control sets, consistent with antigen-driven responses. The number of PT1 expanded TCRs positively correlated with patch test score, significant at thresholds 8, 16 and 32 but not 4.

Library generation was performed with RACE. Sequencing was performed on a NextSeq 500. During library preparation, unique molecular identifiers were attached to individual cDNA molecules so that TCRs could be counted in a quantitative, reproducible way. From each blood RNA sample, both TCR alpha and TCR beta chains were sequenced. The published analysis was carried out like this. A median of approximately 96,000 TCRs per sample was observed, with a range of roughly 20,000 to 700,000. The Decombinator software suite was used to annotate V, J and CDR3 in the TCR reads. For PS versus PT1 abundance plots, all samples were subsampled to the same number of TCRs (28,000). TCRs were defined as expanded if absent before sensitization and observed at least eight times at the 2-week time point. TCRdb handled the public reads itself, with Q25 trimming in fastp and clone calling in MiXCR, and kept productive beta chains. All rows with the same CDR3 protein become a single entry with the most common DNA and genes. The V and J calls follow TCRdb's processing rather than the paper's. In this sample the table shows about 92,000 distinct CDR3 sequences, 11% of which occur a single time. Of the sample, more than 0.85% is held by the ten largest clones.

The sample's time point, from its label and the paper: patch test 3, about 24 weeks after DPC sensitization. Reading the label with the study, this specimen's treatment or condition is: therapeutic diphenylcyclopropenone sensitization with weekly scalp DPC. At each patch-test visit, blood was drawn before the patch test was applied. To be eligible, patients had to be aged 18 to 70, diagnosed with alopecia and judged suitable for DPC therapy, while pregnant patients were excluded. Total RNA was extracted from unfractionated whole blood collected in Tempus Blood RNA tubes. At the junction V is shortened by 8 bases and J by 13 bases, with 15 bases in between. The germline V gene (reference sequence) yields SEHNR for CDR1 and FQNEAQ for CDR2. Reading from cysteine to phenylalanine, the CDR3 counts 11 amino acids. Only the CDR3 DNA stays, 33 bases, in frame from base 1. A remark on this clonotype: There is no known antigen for this receptor. No quality values exist for individual bases; no much larger clone is one base distant.

Sequenced here: whole blood, sampled in connection with sensitization to the hapten diphenylcyclopropenone (DPC). The clonotype comes from a woman in her 30s with alopecia areata. Some clones in this sample may be carry-over from other donors' samples. The receptor chain draws on TRBV7-9 and TRBJ2-1; the D call is possibly TRBD1 or TRBD2, each sharing 5 bases. The nucleotide sequence is TGTGCCAGCTCCGGGACCCGCACTCAGTTCTTC. Its translation reads: CASSGTRTQFF.